This TCR beta chain appears in the sequencing data of a study of blood T cell repertoires in COVID-19. Profiled with immunoSEQ multiplex PCR; TCRdb holds only in-frame clones, not every one. The sample holds some 150,000 clones, about 85% seen once. Per germline, CDR1 MGHRA and CDR2 YSYEKL. The CDR3 consists of 16 residues. Trimming cost V 3 bases and J 0 bases, with 12 bases left between them. Source material: peripheral blood. The chain combines TRBV4-1 with TRBJ2-1; D is possibly TRBD2 (5 bases). The receptor was isolated from a human donor in a cohort sampled during active COVID-19. DNA of the CDR3: TGCGCCAGCAGCCAGGGCGGGCTAAACTCCTACAATGAGCAGTTCTTC. The encoded protein is CASSQGGLNSYNEQFF.